This T cell receptor beta chain emerged from a study of cytomegalovirus exposure and HLA in healthy donors. Study as a whole: In an early release, HLA-typed donors contributed some 88 million unique TCR sequences.

PCR used 60 Vbeta primers and 13 Jbeta primers. Produced via immunoSEQ multiplex PCR; TCRdb's table is partial and in-frame only. The sample lists roughly 120,000 clones, approximately 73% occurring once. Overall study findings and caveats: Researchers counted roughly 150 TCR beta chains as cytomegalovirus-associated. Presence/absence results assume similar sequencing depth per donor, which may not hold. A missense variant in DCLRE1C was later tied to TCR beta V- and J-gene trimming.

With respect to this clone: Its antigen remains unidentified.

Germline V gene sequence: CDR1 SQVTM, CDR2 ANQGSEA. The CDR3 totals 12 residues. V shed 7 bases and J shed 0 bases, with 7 bases lying between them. This clonotype was obtained from a man aged 55-75 years in good health and CMV-seropositive. V gene TRBV29-1 combines with J gene TRBJ1-5, with no clear D. The sample consisted of PBMCs. CDR3 in amino acids: CSEPYSNQPQHF. DNA of the CDR3: TGCAGCGAGCCGTATAGCAATCAGCCCCAGCATTTT.